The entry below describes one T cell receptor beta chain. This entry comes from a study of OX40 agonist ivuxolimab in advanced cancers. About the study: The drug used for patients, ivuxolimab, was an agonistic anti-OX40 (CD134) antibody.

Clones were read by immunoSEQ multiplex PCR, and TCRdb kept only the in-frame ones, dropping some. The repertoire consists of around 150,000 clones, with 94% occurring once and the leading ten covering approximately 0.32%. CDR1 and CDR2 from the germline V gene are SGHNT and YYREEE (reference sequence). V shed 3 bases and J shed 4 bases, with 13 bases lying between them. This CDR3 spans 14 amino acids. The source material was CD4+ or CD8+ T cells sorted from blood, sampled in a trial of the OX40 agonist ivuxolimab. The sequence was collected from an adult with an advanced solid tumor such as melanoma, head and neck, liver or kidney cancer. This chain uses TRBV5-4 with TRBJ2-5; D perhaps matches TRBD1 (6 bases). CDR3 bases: TGTGCCAGCAGCTCCAGGGGCGCGTCAGAGACCCAGTACTTC. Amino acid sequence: CASSSRGASETQYF.